Below are 24 T cell receptor beta chains sequenced from a single sample in a study of early stage breast cancer tumors. Produced via immunoSEQ multiplex PCR; TCRdb's table is partial and in-frame only. This sample has about 41,000 clones, with around 69% found just once. Sample: blood. The origin of the receptors is a person aged 45-65 years with breast cancer.

The chain couples TRBV14 to TRBJ2-3, with 13 bases matching TRBD2. The CDR3 runs to 17 residues. The germline gives CDR1 SGHDN, CDR2 FVKESK. The J segment lost 0 bases and the V segment lost 6 bases, leaving 6 bases of the junction unmatched. The CDR3 region has the DNA TGTGCCAGCAGGAGACTAGCGGGAGGACCTAGCACAGATACGCAGTATTTT. This gives the protein CASRRLAGGPSTDTQYF. Complete variable domain (other parts from reference TRBV14 and TRBJ2-3): EAGVTQFPSHSVIEKGQTVTLRCDPISGHDNLYWYRRVMGKEIKFLLHFVKESKQDESGMPNNRFLAERTGGTYSTLKVQPAELEDSGVYFCASRRLAGGPSTDTQYFGPGTRLTVL.

This clone appeared a few times. The chain joins TRBV2 to TRBJ2-7; maybe TRBD2 (6 bases). Germline CDR1 is SNHLY and CDR2 is FYNNEI. This CDR3 has 14 amino acids. Trimming shortened V by 7 bases and J by 2 bases, and 15 bases separated the two germline ends. The CDR3 sequence is CASKETGAPYEQYF. CDR3 sequence (DNA): TGTGCCAGCAAAGAAACGGGAGCCCCCTACGAGCAGTACTTC. Full variable domain (remainder filled in from reference TRBV2 and TRBJ2-7): EPEVTQTPSHQVTQMGQEVILRCVPISNHLYFYWYRQILGQKVEFLVSFYNNEISEKSEIFDDQFSVERPDGSNFTLKIRSTKLEDSAMYFCASKETGAPYEQYFGPGTRLTVT.

The V call is TRBV9, the J call TRBJ2-5; 9 bases line up with TRBD1. J gave up 1 base and V 5 bases, and 9 bases lay outside the gene matches. The CDR3 has 16 residues. The V gene's germline CDR1 is SGDLS and CDR2 YYNGEE. The CDR3, as DNA: TGTGCCAGCAGTTCGACCAGGGACAGGGTCCAAGAGACCCAGTACTTC. Protein product: CASSSTRDRVQETQYF.

V and J are TRBV7-3 and TRBJ2-3, with TRBD2 matching over 11 bases. This CDR3 is built from 17 residues. Germline trimming cut 5 bases from V and 0 bases from J; bases unmatched to any gene: 7. Germline CDR1 and CDR2: SGHTA and FQGTGA. The CDR3 DNA reads as TGTGCCAGCAGCCTTCGACTAGCGGGGACTAGCACAGATACGCAGTATTTT. This sequence encodes CASSLRLAGTSTDTQYF.

This clone occurred a few times. This rearrangement joins TRBV29-1 to TRBJ2-2; perhaps TRBD1 as D (5 bases). The CDR3 has 13 residues. Germline CDR1 is SQVTM and CDR2 is ANQGSEA. Trimming stripped 5 bases from V and 5 bases from J, with 12 bases between. CDR3 DNA: TGCAGCGTTTTTGAGGACACGACCGGGGAGCTGTTTTTT. Amino acids: CSVFEDTTGELFF.

Comment on this clone: One junction end disagrees with the germline gene, perhaps due to a read error. The V call is TRBV2, the J call TRBJ2-5; 9 bases are a match to TRBD2. The germline V gene has CDR1 SNHLY and CDR2 FYNNEI. This CDR3 region has 15 residues. Written as DNA, the CDR3 is TGTGCCAGCAGCGAAGTCCTGGCGGGGGGGCAGGCCCAGTACTTC. Translating it yields CASSEVLAGGQAQYF.

This clone appeared a single time. V gene TRBV18 combines with J gene TRBJ2-1; possibly TRBD1 for D (6 bases). The V gene's germline CDR1 is KGHSH and CDR2 LQKENI. The CDR3 has 14 residues. V dropped 6 bases and J dropped 7 bases, with 16 bases sitting between them. The CDR3 here is CASSPVAGENEQFF. The CDR3 nucleotides read TGTGCCAGCTCCCCGGTGGCAGGGGAGAATGAGCAGTTCTTC.

This CDR3 reads CASSFFRAGAYEQYF. CDR3 in DNA: TGTGCCAGCAGCTTCTTTCGAGCGGGGGCCTACGAGCAGTACTTC. This chain uses TRBV11-3 with TRBJ2-7; 8 nucleotides agree with TRBD2. J lost 2 bases, V lost 3 bases, and 6 bases had no gene match. This CDR3 region has 15 residues. Germline V gene lookup returns CDR1 SGHNT and CDR2 YENEEA.

The chain combines TRBV6-1 with TRBJ2-3, with TRBD1 identical over 8 bases. Germline V gene data show CDR1 as MNHNS and CDR2 as SASEGT. V shed 7 bases and J 1 base; nucleotides not matched to a gene: 4. The CDR3 length is 14 residues. CDR3 DNA sequence: TGTGCCAGCACCACGGACAGGGGCACAGATACGCAGTATTTT. Protein product: CASTTDRGTDTQYF.

This clone was detected only a few times. The chain uses TRBV25-1 and TRBJ1-1; D unresolved. This CDR3 spans 14 amino acids. V was clipped by 4 bases and J by 4 bases, with 13 bases between them. Germline V CDR1 and CDR2: MGHDK, SYGVNS. DNA of the CDR3: TGTGCCAGCAGTGCTCAGGACTTTGGCACTGAAGCTTTCTTT. Translated: CASSAQDFGTEAFF.

The V call is TRBV5-1, the J call TRBJ2-3, with 12 bases identical to TRBD2. Germline V gene sequence: CDR1 SGHRS, CDR2 YFSETQ. The CDR3 spans 15 residues. With V trimmed by 5 bases and J by 5 bases, 6 bases remained unmatched. CDR3 sequence: CASRPSGGALDTQYF. The CDR3, as DNA: TGCGCCAGCAGACCTAGCGGGGGGGCCTTAGATACGCAGTATTTT.

Written as DNA, the CDR3 is TGTGCCAGTAGTATAGGCGGGCAGGTCATCTATGGCTACACCTTC. Encoded protein: CASSIGGQVIYGYTF. The genes are TRBV19 and TRBJ1-2; D not resolved. The V and J ends lost 1 base and 4 bases respectively, with 13 bases between them. CDR3 length: 15 amino acids. Germline CDR1 is LNHDA and CDR2 is SQIVND (reference sequence).

This clone was counted a few times. The chain combines TRBV6-4 with TRBJ2-1; tentative D call: TRBD2 (5 bases). Deletions cut 5 bases from V and 6 bases from J, with 14 bases between. The CDR3 is 14 amino acids. CDR1 and CDR2 (germline): MRHNA, SNTAGT. The CDR3 protein is CASSPTTLSNEQFF. The CDR3 DNA is TGTGCCAGCAGTCCGACTACCCTGAGCAATGAGCAGTTCTTC.

This chain links TRBV4-3 with TRBJ1-2; D may be TRBD1 (6 bases). The CDR3 sequence is 14 residues long. Germline V lookup: CDR1 LGHNA, CDR2 YSLEER. Trimming shortened V by 2 bases and J by 6 bases, and 13 bases separated the two germline ends. CDR3 in DNA: TGCGCCAGCAGCCAAACACAGGGAGAGGATGGCTACACCTTC. Amino acids: CASSQTQGEDGYTF.

The chain uses TRBV18 and TRBJ1-1; D may be TRBD1 (5 bases). Trimming stripped 4 bases from V and 0 bases from J, with 12 bases between. Per the germline V gene, CDR1 is KGHSH and CDR2 is LQKENI. The CDR3 spans 15 residues. CDR3 sequence reads: CASSLGGFLNTEAFF. CDR3 nucleotide sequence: TGTGCCAGCTCACTCGGGGGTTTCCTGAACACTGAAGCTTTCTTT.

The chain employs TRBV6-5 and TRBJ1-3; D not resolved. The CDR3 spans 13 residues. Germline CDR1 MNHEY, CDR2 SVGAGI. V lost 6 bases and J lost 0, with 6 bases in between. The DNA of the CDR3 is TGTGCCAGCAGCCTCAGCTCTGGAAACACCATATATTTT. Residues: CASSLSSGNTIYF.

In its sample, this clone was seen once. This CDR3 is CASSPRLQETQYF. CDR3 in DNA: TGTGCCAGCTCACCACGTCTTCAAGAGACCCAGTACTTC. The chain combines TRBV18 with TRBJ2-5; D call uncertain. This CDR3 spans 13 amino acids. Germline CDR1 KGHSH, CDR2 LQKENI. The ends were cut back, 1 base at V and 2 bases at J, with 5 bases in the middle.

This sequence joins TRBV28 and TRBJ2-1; 8 nucleotides agree with TRBD1. The CDR3 is made up of 14 amino acids. Trimming cost V 5 bases and J 10 bases; bases outside gene matches: 10. The germline V gene has CDR1 MDHEN and CDR2 SYDVKM. The CDR3 DNA is TGTGCCAGCAGTCTAACCAACAGGGGGGACGAGCAGTTCTTC. It translates to CASSLTNRGDEQFF.

The gene calls are TRBV27 and TRBJ2-2, with 8 bases matching TRBD1. V gave up 6 bases and J gave up 6 bases; unmatched junction bases: 6. Germline V CDR1 and CDR2: MNHEY, SMNVEV (reference sequence). The CDR3 has 14 amino acids. CDR3 residues: CASRRTGMAGELFF. The CDR3 nucleotides are TGTGCCAGCAGGCGGACAGGGATGGCCGGGGAGCTGTTTTTT.

This clone was recorded only once. For the CDR3, the DNA is TGTGCCAGTAGTATAGTCGGGGGGTCCGACTACGAGCAGTACGTC. Its protein is CASSIVGGSDYEQYV. This chain connects TRBV19 to TRBJ2-7; 7 nucleotides align to TRBD2. V lost 1 base, J lost 3 bases, and 6 bases stayed unmatched. This CDR3 is built from 15 residues. Germline CDR1 reads LNHDA; CDR2 reads SQIVND (reference sequence).

The CDR3 loop is CASSPRTSGRETQYF. In DNA, the CDR3 is TGTGCCAGCAGCCCACGGACTAGCGGAAGGGAGACCCAGTACTTC. V and J are TRBV14 and TRBJ2-5; 10 bases line up with TRBD2. The germline CDR1 and CDR2 sequences are SGHDN and FVKESK. The CDR3 is 15 residues long. Trimming at V came to 4 bases and at J to 5 bases, leaving 7 bases not matched to a gene.

The chain carries TRBV5-4 and TRBJ2-5; D call uncertain. V was shortened by 0 bases and J by 2 bases, with 5 bases between the two germline ends. The CDR3 consists of 13 residues. CDR1 is SGHNT, CDR2 YYREEE, per germline (reference sequence). In DNA form, the CDR3 reads TGTGCCAGCAGCTTGGTTCATCAAGAGACCCAGTACTTC. Its protein is CASSLVHQETQYF. Complete variable domain (other parts from reference TRBV5-4 and TRBJ2-5): ETGVTQSPTHLIKTRGQQVTLRCSSQSGHNTVSWYQQALGQGPQFIFQYYREEENGRGNFPPRFSGLQFPNYSSELNVNALELDDSALYLCASSLVHQETQYFGPGTRLLVL.

This clone was counted a few times. The chain carries TRBV6-1 and TRBJ1-2, with 8 bases lining up with TRBD1. The junction had 10 bases not matched to a gene; V was cut back by 9 bases and J by 4 bases. Germline V gene lookup returns CDR1 MNHNS and CDR2 SASEGT. The CDR3 contains 14 residues. The CDR3 reads CASAPGQDPYGYTF. CDR3 bases: TGTGCCAGTGCACCGGGACAGGATCCCTATGGCTACACCTTC.

This chain connects TRBV7-9 to TRBJ1-6; D gene uncertain. Trimming pared 5 bases from V and 7 bases from J, leaving 15 bases between. The germline CDR1 and CDR2 sequences are SEHNR and FQNEAQ (reference sequence). The CDR3 covers 15 residues. CDR3 residues: CASSKPGNENSPLHF. In DNA form, the CDR3 reads TGTGCCAGCAGCAAGCCGGGAAACGAGAATTCACCCCTCCACTTT.